The 14 T cell receptor beta chains reported below all come from one sample, sequenced in a study of post-analysis software for immune sequencing data. Points from the study as a whole: Controls had lower frequencies than patients of roughly five TRBV segments, which included TRBV5-6, TRBV5-1 and TRBV20-1.

Which antigens these TCRs recognize remains unknown. Built from TCR beta cDNA, the libraries had unique molecular identifiers in them. TCRdb reprocessed the PCR reads with MiXCR, giving one entry per CDR3 protein. The data hold about 460,000 distinct CDR3 sequences, with under 55% observed a single time. Input material: blood. These receptors came from a girl between 10 and 17 years old with multiple sclerosis.

There are a few counts of this clonotype. J is TRBJ1-2 and V is TRBV12-3 or TRBV12-4, with D unresolved. Deletions cut 5 bases from V and 5 bases from J, with 24 bases between. This CDR3 spans 17 amino acids. The CDR3 sequence is CASSNPALRAAEYGYTF. In DNA form, the CDR3 reads TGTGCCAGCAGTAATCCTGCCTTAAGGGCAGCAGAGTATGGCTACACCTTC.

The chain uses TRBV20-1 and TRBJ2-7, with 7 bases matching TRBD2. The V gene's germline CDR1 is DFQATT and CDR2 SNEGSKA (reference sequence). This CDR3 has 16 residues. Trimming took 0 bases from V and 0 from J; bases not matched to a gene: 8. The CDR3 region is CSAREKGRAYSYEQYF. The CDR3 nucleotides are TGCAGTGCTAGAGAGAAAGGGAGGGCCTACTCCTACGAGCAGTACTTC.

The V gene is TRBV5-1, the J gene TRBJ2-3, with TRBD2 identical over 8 bases. This CDR3 region has 16 residues. V shed 3 bases, J shed 4 bases, and the junction held 10 bases outside the gene matches. Germline CDR1 SGHRS, CDR2 YFSETQ. This chain's CDR3 is CASSSTGTSHSDTQYF. CDR3 nucleotides: TGCGCCAGCAGCTCGACCGGGACTAGTCATTCAGATACGCAGTATTTT.

The rearrangement joins TRBV13 to TRBJ2-1, with 11 bases lining up with TRBD2. Unmatched junction bases numbered 11, after V lost 5 bases and J lost 8 bases. CDR3 length equals 16 residues. Germline values: CDR1 PRHDT, CDR2 FYEKMQ (reference sequence). CDR3 bases: TGTGCCAGCAGCGCCCCCACTAGCGGGAGCAGCCATGAGCAGTTCTTC. This sequence encodes CASSAPTSGSSHEQFF.

The chain uses TRBV4-1 and TRBJ1-1; TRBD1 aligns across 9 bases. Germline CDR1 reads MGHRA; CDR2 reads YSYEKL. J gave up 5 bases and V 2 bases, and 12 bases lay outside the gene matches. This CDR3 is 17 amino acids long. The chain's CDR3 is CASSQPPPQGARTEAFF. CDR3 coding DNA: TGCGCCAGCAGCCAACCCCCCCCACAGGGGGCGAGGACTGAAGCTTTCTTT.

The chain couples TRBV4-1 to TRBJ2-4; 7 bases are a match to TRBD2. The germline V gene encodes CDR1 MGHRA and CDR2 YSYEKL. The CDR3 runs to 17 residues. Losses at the gene ends were 0 bases for V and 2 bases for J; bases not matched to a gene: 7. This CDR3 reads CASSQERYSGSKNIQYF. DNA of the CDR3: TGCGCCAGCAGCCAAGAACGGTATAGCGGGTCCAAAAACATTCAGTACTTC.

The chain recombines TRBV28 with TRBJ2-7, with TRBD2 matching 7 bases. V shed 1 base and J 0 bases; nucleotides not matched to a gene: 3. Per germline, CDR1 MDHEN and CDR2 SYDVKM. CDR3 length: 15 residues. DNA of the CDR3: TGTGCCAGCAGTTTATATGGGAGGGGCTCCTACGAGCAGTACTTC. This gives the protein CASSLYGRGSYEQYF. The variable domain in full, completed from reference TRBV28 and TRBJ2-7, reads DVKVTQSSRYLVKRTGEKVFLECVQDMDHENMFWYRQDPGLGLRLIYFSYDVKMKEKGDIPEGYSVSREKKERFSLILESASTNQTSMYLCASSLYGRGSYEQYFGPGTRLTVT.

This clonotype was counted a few times. The rearrangement links TRBV10-3 to TRBJ2-5, with 9 bases fitting TRBD1. Germline assignment: CDR1 ENHRY and CDR2 SYGVKD. This CDR3 is built from 13 residues. With V trimmed by 10 bases and J by 5 bases, 8 bases remained unmatched. In DNA, the CDR3 is TGTGCCACCTTACAGGGGGCTGGGGAGACCCAGTACTTC. Translating gives CATLQGAGETQYF.

A note on this clonotype: A read error may be the cause here, since a much bigger clone is one base away. The genes are TRBV14 and TRBJ2-1, with D unresolved. The CDR3 has 13 amino acids. Germline V gene lookup returns CDR1 SGHDN and CDR2 FVKESK. The V end was cut by 0 bases, the J end by 3 bases, with 3 bases between. This CDR3 reads CASSQENYNEQFF. As DNA, the CDR3 is TGTGCCAGCAGCCAAGAGAACTACAATGAGCAGTTCTTC.

The rearrangement links TRBV29-1 to TRBJ2-5; D is possibly TRBD2 (5 bases). Trimming removed 6 bases from V and 2 bases from J, with 22 bases in between. Germline CDR1 and CDR2: SQVTM and ANQGSEA. The CDR3 length is 16 residues. In DNA form, the CDR3 reads TGCAGCGTAAGATGGTGGGGAGCGGTTCCGCAAGAGACCCAGTACTTC. It yields the protein CSVRWWGAVPQETQYF.

The rearrangement links TRBV7-2 to TRBJ1-2, with D possibly being TRBD1 (6 bases). Trimming took off 5 bases at V and 2 bases at J, with 15 bases between the two ends. CDR1 is SGHTA and CDR2 is FQGNSA in the germline V gene. CDR3 length: 15 amino acids. The CDR3 spells CASSPQADSNYGYTF. CDR3 bases: TGTGCCAGCAGCCCCCAGGCGGACAGCAACTATGGCTACACCTTC.

The chain carries TRBV6-5 and TRBJ1-2; D possibly corresponds to TRBD1 (5 bases). Germline V gene lookup returns CDR1 MNHEY and CDR2 SVGAGI. CDR3 size: 16 residues. The V end was cut by 5 bases, the J end by 0 bases, with 16 bases between. The chain's CDR3 is CASSRWDATTNYGYTF. In DNA, the CDR3 is TGTGCCAGCAGTCGCTGGGACGCGACAACTAACTATGGCTACACCTTC.

The chain links TRBV5-1 to TRBJ1-2; 9 bases map to TRBD1. CDR3 length: 14 amino acids. The germline gives CDR1 SGHRS, CDR2 YFSETQ. V was pared by 4 bases and J by 8 bases, with 9 bases of the junction left unmatched. CDR3 coding DNA: TGCGCCAGCAGCCCCACAGGGGGCGCAGGCGGCTACACCTTC. It yields the protein CASSPTGGAGGYTF.

This clonotype was counted between two and nine times. The J gene is TRBJ2-7, the V gene TRBV29-1; TRBD1 agrees at 11 bases. Trimming cost V 3 bases and J 5 bases; bases outside gene matches: 3. CDR3 length equals 13 residues. The germline V gene has CDR1 SQVTM and CDR2 ANQGSEA. The CDR3 here is CSVDLDRGHEQYF. As DNA, the CDR3 is TGCAGCGTTGATCTGGACAGGGGGCACGAGCAGTACTTC.